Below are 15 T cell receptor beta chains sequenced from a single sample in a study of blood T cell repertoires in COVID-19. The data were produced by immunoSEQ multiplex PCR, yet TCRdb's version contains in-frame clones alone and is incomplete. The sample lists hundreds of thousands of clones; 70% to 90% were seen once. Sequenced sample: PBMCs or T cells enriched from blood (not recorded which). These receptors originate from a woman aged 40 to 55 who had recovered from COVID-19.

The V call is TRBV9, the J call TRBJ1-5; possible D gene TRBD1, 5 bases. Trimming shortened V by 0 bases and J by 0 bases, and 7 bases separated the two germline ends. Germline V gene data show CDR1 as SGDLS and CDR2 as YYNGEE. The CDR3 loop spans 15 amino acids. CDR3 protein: CASSVEGNSNQPQHF. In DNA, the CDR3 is TGTGCCAGCAGCGTAGAGGGGAATAGCAATCAGCCCCAGCATTTT.

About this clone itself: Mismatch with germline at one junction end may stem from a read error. This CDR3 reads CASSSGTLNEQFF. DNA for the CDR3: TGTGCTAGCAGCTCCGGGACTCTCAATGAGCAGTTCTTC. The chain recombines TRBV7-7 with TRBJ2-1; possible D gene TRBD2, 6 bases. This CDR3 has 13 residues. CDR1 and CDR2 from the germline V gene are SSHAT and FNYEAQ (reference sequence).

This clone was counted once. CDR3 nucleotides: TGTGCCAGCAGCTTGGCCGCCGGGATGAACACTGAAGCTTTCTTT. This encodes CASSLAAGMNTEAFF. V is TRBV5-4 and J is TRBJ1-1; D unclear. The germline V gene encodes CDR1 SGHNT and CDR2 YYREEE (reference sequence). The CDR3 extends over 15 amino acids. V lost 0 bases to trimming and J lost 0 bases, with 9 bases between them.

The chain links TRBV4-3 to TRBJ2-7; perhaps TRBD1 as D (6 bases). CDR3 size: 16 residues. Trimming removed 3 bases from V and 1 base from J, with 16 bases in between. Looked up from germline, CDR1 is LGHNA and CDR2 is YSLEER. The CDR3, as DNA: TGCGCCAGCAGCCAGACGGACAGTCTTGCGTCCTACGAGCAGTACTTC. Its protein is CASSQTDSLASYEQYF.

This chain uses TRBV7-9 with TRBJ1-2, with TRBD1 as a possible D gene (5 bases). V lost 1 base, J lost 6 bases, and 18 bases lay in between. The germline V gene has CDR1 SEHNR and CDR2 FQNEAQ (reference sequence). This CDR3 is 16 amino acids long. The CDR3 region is CASSLEVGATGDGYTF. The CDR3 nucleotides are TGTGCCAGCAGCTTAGAGGTCGGGGCTACGGGAGATGGCTACACCTTC.

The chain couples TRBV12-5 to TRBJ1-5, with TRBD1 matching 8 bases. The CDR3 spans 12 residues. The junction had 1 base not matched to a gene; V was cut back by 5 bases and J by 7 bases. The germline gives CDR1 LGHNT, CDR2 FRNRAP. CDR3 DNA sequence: TGTGCTAGTGGTACAGGGGGGCAGCCCCAGCATTTT. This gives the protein CASGTGGQPQHF.

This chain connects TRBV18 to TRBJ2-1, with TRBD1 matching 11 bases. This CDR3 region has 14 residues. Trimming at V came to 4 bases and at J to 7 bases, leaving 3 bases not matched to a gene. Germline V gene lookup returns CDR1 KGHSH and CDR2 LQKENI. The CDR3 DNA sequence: TGTGCCAGCTCACAGGACAGGGGGCGGAATGAGCAGTTCTTC. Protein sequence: CASSQDRGRNEQFF. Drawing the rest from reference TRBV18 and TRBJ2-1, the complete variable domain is NAGVMQNPRHLVRRRGQEARLRCSPMKGHSHVYWYRQLPEEGLKFMVYLQKENIIDESGMPKERFSAEFPKEGPSILRIQQVVRGDSAAYFCASSQDRGRNEQFFGPGTRLTVL.

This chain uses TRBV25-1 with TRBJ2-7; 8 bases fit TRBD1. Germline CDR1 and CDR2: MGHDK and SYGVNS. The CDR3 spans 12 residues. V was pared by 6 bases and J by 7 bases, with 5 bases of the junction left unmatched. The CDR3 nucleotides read TGTGCCAGCAGAGGACAGGGCTGGGAGCAGTACTTC. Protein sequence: CASRGQGWEQYF.

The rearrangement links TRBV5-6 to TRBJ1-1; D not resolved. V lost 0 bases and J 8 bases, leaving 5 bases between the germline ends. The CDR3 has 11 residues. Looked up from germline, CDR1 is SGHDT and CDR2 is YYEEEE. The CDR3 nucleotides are TGTGCCAGCAGCTTGGTGCAGGAAGCTTTCTTT. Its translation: CASSLVQEAFF. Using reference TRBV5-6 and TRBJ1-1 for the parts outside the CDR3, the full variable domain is DAGVTQSPTHLIKTRGQQVTLRCSPKSGHDTVSWYQQALGQGPQFIFQYYEEEERQRGNFPDRFSGHQFPNYSSELNVNALLLGDSALYLCASSLVQEAFFGQGTRLTVV.

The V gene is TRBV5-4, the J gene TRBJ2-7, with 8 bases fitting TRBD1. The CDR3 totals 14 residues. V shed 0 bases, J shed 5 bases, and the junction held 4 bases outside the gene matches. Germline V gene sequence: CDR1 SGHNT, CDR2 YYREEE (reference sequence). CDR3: CASSLDRGTHEQYF. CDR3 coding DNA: TGTGCCAGCAGCTTGGACAGGGGGACACACGAGCAGTACTTC.

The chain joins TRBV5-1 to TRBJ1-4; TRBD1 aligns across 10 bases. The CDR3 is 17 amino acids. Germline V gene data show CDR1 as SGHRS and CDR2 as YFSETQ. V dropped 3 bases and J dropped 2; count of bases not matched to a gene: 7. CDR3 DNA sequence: TGCGCCAGCAGCTCTAGGGACAGGGGAGCGACTAATGAAAAACTGTTTTTT. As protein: CASSSRDRGATNEKLFF. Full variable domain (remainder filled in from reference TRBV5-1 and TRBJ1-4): KAGVTQTPRYLIKTRGQQVTLSCSPISGHRSVSWYQQTPGQGLQFLFEYFSETQRNKGNFPGRFSGRQFSNSRSEMNVSTLELGDSALYLCASSSRDRGATNEKLFFGSGTQLSVL.

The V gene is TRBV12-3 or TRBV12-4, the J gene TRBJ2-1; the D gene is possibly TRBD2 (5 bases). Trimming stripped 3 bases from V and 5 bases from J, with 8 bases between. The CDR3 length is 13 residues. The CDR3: CASSFLGDNEQFF. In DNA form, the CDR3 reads TGTGCCAGCAGTTTTCTCGGGGACAATGAGCAGTTCTTC.

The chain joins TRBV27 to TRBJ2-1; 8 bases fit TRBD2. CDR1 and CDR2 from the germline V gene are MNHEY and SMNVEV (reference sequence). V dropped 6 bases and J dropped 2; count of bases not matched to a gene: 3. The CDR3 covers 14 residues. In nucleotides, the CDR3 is TGTGCCAGCAGACTCGGGGGGGCCTACAATGAGCAGTTCTTC. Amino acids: CASRLGGAYNEQFF.

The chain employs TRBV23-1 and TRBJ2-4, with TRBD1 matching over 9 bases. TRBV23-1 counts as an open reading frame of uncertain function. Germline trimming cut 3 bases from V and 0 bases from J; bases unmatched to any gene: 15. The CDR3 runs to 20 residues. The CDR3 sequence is CASSHKGQGTDLVAKNIQYF. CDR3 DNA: TGCGCCAGCAGTCATAAAGGACAGGGGACGGATCTGGTAGCCAAAAACATTCAGTACTTC.

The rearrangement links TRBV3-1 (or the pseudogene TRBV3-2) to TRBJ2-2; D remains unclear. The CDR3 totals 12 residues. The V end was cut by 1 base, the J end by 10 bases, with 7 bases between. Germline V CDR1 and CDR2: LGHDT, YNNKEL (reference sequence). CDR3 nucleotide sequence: TGTGCCAGCAGCCAAGCTTTGGCGGAGCTGTTTTTT. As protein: CASSQALAELFF.